This T cell receptor (beta chain) came from a study of identical twins. Study observations and caveats: Out-of-frame alpha sequences common to twins were enriched for low generation probability.

Unmatched junction bases numbered 3, after V lost 5 bases and J lost 6 bases. The CDR3 is 11 residues long. Germline lookup yields CDR1 DFQATT and CDR2 SNEGSKA (reference sequence). For this clonotype: Its antigen is currently unknown.

TCRdb reprocessed the 5' RACE reads with MiXCR, giving one entry per CDR3 protein. This sample has more than 400,000 distinct CDR3 sequences, with roughly 15% found just once. This sample also appeared in a second study, on yellow fever vaccine responses in identical twins.

The TCR sequence derives from a woman younger than 30 in good health. The chain is built from TRBV20-1 and TRBJ2-7; 8 bases agree with TRBD1. Sequenced: CD4+ T cells sorted from blood. CDR3 nucleotide sequence: TGCAGTGCTGTACAGGGGGGCGAGCAGTACTTC. Translated, it gives CSAVQGGEQYF.